The source of this TCR beta chain is a study of blood T cell repertoires in COVID-19. The overall study: Samples came from the United States, Italy and Spain, spanning acute and convalescent COVID-19.

Only in-frame clones appear in the TCRdb table, and some are missing; sequencing was by immunoSEQ multiplex PCR. The sample records 50,000 or so clones, around 80% being singletons. Trimming removed 5 bases from V and 8 bases from J; junction bases left unmatched: 9. This CDR3 has 15 residues. From germline, CDR1 is SGHTA and CDR2 FQGNSA. The receptor was isolated from a man in his forties with acute or convalescent COVID-19. The sample was peripheral blood. The gene calls are TRBV7-2 and TRBJ2-2; 9 bases are shared with TRBD2. CDR3 residues: CASSPQAGGPGELFF. As DNA, the CDR3 is TGTGCCAGCAGCCCCCAAGCGGGGGGTCCGGGGGAGCTGTTTTTT.